This entry is about one T cell receptor (beta chain). No antigen is known for it. The data were produced by immunoSEQ multiplex PCR, yet TCRdb's version contains in-frame clones alone and is incomplete. The sample has fewer than 800,000 clones, under 95% seen once. The naive CD8 population came from CD45RO-negative cells selected for CCR7, without terminally differentiated effector memory CD45RA+ cells. There were only Caucasian adults among the donors, and all lived in Nashville, Tennessee. Germline CDR1 and CDR2: SGHAT and FQNNGV. Trimming shortened V by 3 bases and J by 6 bases, and 8 bases separated the two germline ends. The CDR3 spans 12 residues. This sample stems from a study of shared clonotypes between healthy human individuals. As for the study in general: The study used three CD4 naive, three CD4 memory, two CD8 naive and one CD8 memory plate per donor. Study-level findings and limits: Generation of non-shared clonotypes was less probable than generation of clonotypes shared by all four donors. Only blood underwent sampling, and tissue repertoires likely differ.

This sequence originates from a man under 40 in good health. The sequenced sample consisted of naive CD8+ T cells sorted from blood. This rearrangement joins TRBV11-2 to TRBJ1-1; D ambiguous. CDR3 sequence: CASSLRLPEAFF. As DNA, the CDR3 is TGTGCCAGCAGCTTGAGGTTGCCTGAAGCTTTCTTT.